This passage covers 25 T cell receptor beta chains from one sample sequenced in a study of blood T cell repertoires in COVID-19. Libraries were prepared by immunoSEQ multiplex PCR; TCRdb keeps only in-frame clonotypes and omits some of them. The profile shows 35,000 to 50,000 clones, about four fifths of them singletons. Sequences were obtained from peripheral blood. The receptors originated from a middle-aged man with active or convalescent COVID-19.

V is TRBV18 and J is TRBJ2-3, with D hard to call. Trimming took 2 bases from V and 3 from J, leaving 15 bases between them. There are 16 residues in the CDR3. The germline V gene encodes CDR1 KGHSH and CDR2 LQKENI. CDR3 loop: CASSPFLQAQTDTQYF. The DNA of the CDR3 is TGTGCCAGCTCACCATTTTTGCAAGCGCAGACAGATACGCAGTATTTT.

CDR3 region: CASSEGQGYYGYTF. The CDR3 nucleotides are TGTGCCAGCAGTGAAGGACAGGGGTACTATGGCTACACCTTC. The chain uses TRBV6-1 and TRBJ1-2, with 8 bases identical to TRBD1. Trimming at V came to 1 base and at J to 3 bases, leaving 1 base not matched to a gene. The germline V gene has CDR1 MNHNS and CDR2 SASEGT. The CDR3 consists of 14 residues.

This chain joins TRBV6-6 and TRBJ1-4; tentative D call: TRBD1 (5 bases). The V gene's germline CDR1 is MNHNY and CDR2 SVGAGI (reference sequence). V shed 1 base and J shed 7 bases, with 13 bases lying between them. The CDR3 is made up of 15 amino acids. CDR3: CASSYLGQRAEKLFF. For the CDR3, the DNA is TGTGCCAGCAGTTACTTAGGACAAAGGGCTGAAAAACTGTTTTTT.

This rearrangement joins TRBV10-3 to TRBJ1-5; 10 nucleotides agree with TRBD1. The junction had 6 bases not matched to a gene; V was cut back by 11 bases and J by 2 bases. CDR1 and CDR2 from the germline V gene are ENHRY and SYGVKD. The CDR3 length is 14 residues. CDR3 residues: CASQDRGGNQPQHF. For the CDR3, the DNA is TGTGCCTCCCAGGACAGGGGGGGCAATCAGCCCCAGCATTTT.

The V and J genes are TRBV7-8 and TRBJ1-3, with a tentative D call TRBD1 (5 bases). The germline V and J ends were trimmed by 2 bases and 2 bases, with 10 bases remaining between them. The CDR3 covers 15 residues. The V gene's germline CDR1 is SGHVS and CDR2 FQNEAQ. CDR3 loop: CASSLRGGTGNTIYF. The CDR3 DNA reads TGTGCCAGCAGCTTACGGGGGGGGACTGGAAACACCATATATTTT.

CDR3 residues: CASFGTGSYEQYF. The CDR3 DNA reads TGTGCCAGCTTCGGGACAGGCTCCTACGAGCAGTACTTC. The chain uses TRBV6-6 and TRBJ2-7; 8 positions match TRBD1. The germline V gene encodes CDR1 MNHNY and CDR2 SVGAGI (reference sequence). The CDR3 runs to 13 residues. V shed 8 bases and J 0 bases; nucleotides not matched to a gene: 3.

The V call is TRBV6-5, the J call TRBJ2-1, with 11 bases identical to TRBD2. From germline, CDR1 is MNHEY and CDR2 SVGAGI. The CDR3 length is 15 residues. Unmatched junction bases numbered 5, after V lost 6 bases and J lost 4 bases. The CDR3 loop reads CASRTTSGGYNEQFF. As DNA, the CDR3 is TGTGCCAGCAGGACTACTAGCGGGGGATACAATGAGCAGTTCTTC.

The chain carries TRBV5-4 and TRBJ1-1, with TRBD1 matching over 8 bases. Trimming at V came to 6 bases and at J to 1 base, leaving 8 bases not matched to a gene. CDR3 length equals 15 residues. Per the germline V gene, CDR1 is SGHNT and CDR2 is YYREEE (reference sequence). The DNA of the CDR3 is TGTGCCAGCACTCCCGGGGGACAGGAGAACACTGAAGCTTTCTTT. Translated: CASTPGGQENTEAFF.

The chain combines TRBV18 with TRBJ1-6; unclear D gene. The V gene's germline CDR1 is KGHSH and CDR2 LQKENI. The CDR3 length is 12 residues. Between the trimmed V and J ends, which lost 6 bases and 4 bases, there was a span of 4 bases. Here the CDR3 reads CASSPYNSPLHF. The DNA of the CDR3 is TGTGCCAGCTCTCCTTATAATTCACCCCTCCACTTT.

This chain connects TRBV18 to TRBJ1-4; D perhaps matches TRBD1 (6 bases). Germline loops: CDR1 KGHSH, CDR2 LQKENI. The CDR3 runs to 16 residues. With 5 bases removed from V and 4 bases from J, the gap between germline ends came to 17 bases. The CDR3 protein is CASSTQWGPGNEKLFF. DNA of the CDR3: TGTGCCAGCTCAACCCAATGGGGGCCTGGTAATGAAAAACTGTTTTTT.

This rearrangement joins TRBV5-6 to TRBJ2-3, with D hard to call. Trimming cost V 1 base and J 3 bases, with 6 bases left between them. CDR1 is SGHDT and CDR2 is YYEEEE in the germline V gene. The CDR3 contains 13 residues. The CDR3 DNA is TGTGCCAGCAGCTTGACAGCTACAGATACGCAGTATTTT. It translates to CASSLTATDTQYF.

The chain recombines TRBV4-1 with TRBJ2-1; TRBD2 matches at 10 bases. The CDR3 sequence is 16 residues long. The V gene end was trimmed by 2 bases and the J gene end by 4 bases; junction bases not matched to a gene: 5. Germline V lookup: CDR1 MGHRA, CDR2 YSYEKL. Here the CDR3 DNA reads TGCGCCAGCAGCCAAACCCTAGCGGGGGAGTACAATGAGCAGTTCTTC. Translating gives CASSQTLAGEYNEQFF.

The rearrangement links TRBV4-1 to TRBJ1-1; TRBD1 is a possible D gene (6 bases). CDR1 and CDR2 from the germline V gene are MGHRA and YSYEKL. Trimming shortened V by 6 bases and J by 5 bases, and 16 bases separated the two germline ends. The CDR3 is 14 amino acids. CDR3 sequence (DNA): TGCGCCAGCAGGCAGACAGGCATGGGGACTGAAGCTTTCTTT. Translated, it gives CASRQTGMGTEAFF.

The rearrangement uses TRBV28 and TRBJ1-5; D is uncertain. V lost 4 bases and J 7 bases, leaving 11 bases between the germline ends. Germline-derived CDR1 and CDR2 are MDHEN and SYDVKM. The CDR3 has 13 amino acids. The CDR3 sequence is CASSSGGHQPQHF. CDR3 bases: TGTGCCAGCAGTTCCGGAGGGCACCAGCCCCAGCATTTT. The whole variable domain, filled in from reference TRBV28 and TRBJ1-5, reads DVKVTQSSRYLVKRTGEKVFLECVQDMDHENMFWYRQDPGLGLRLIYFSYDVKMKEKGDIPEGYSVSREKKERFSLILESASTNQTSMYLCASSSGGHQPQHFGDGTRLSIL.

This chain joins TRBV7-9 and TRBJ1-5, with D possibly matching TRBD1 (6 bases). Trimming stripped 0 bases from V and 0 bases from J, with 9 bases between. CDR1 is SEHNR, CDR2 FQNEAQ, per germline (reference sequence). CDR3 length: 16 residues. The CDR3 spells CASSLAGQDSNQPQHF. The DNA of the CDR3 is TGTGCCAGCAGCTTAGCGGGACAAGATAGCAATCAGCCCCAGCATTTT.

The chain is built from TRBV6-5 and TRBJ1-6, with D perhaps matching TRBD1 (5 bases). This CDR3 is built from 16 residues. Trimming took 2 bases from V and 9 from J, leaving 17 bases between them. Germline-derived CDR1 and CDR2 are MNHEY and SVGAGI. The CDR3 DNA sequence: TGTGCCAGCAGTTACGGTTGGACGACACAGGTTTCACCCCTCCACTTT. Translated: CASSYGWTTQVSPLHF.

This clone was observed a few times. The chain joins TRBV18 to TRBJ1-1; possible D gene TRBD1, 6 bases. Per the germline V gene, CDR1 is KGHSH and CDR2 is LQKENI. This CDR3 has 13 residues. Trimming cost V 5 bases and J 1 base, with 8 bases left between them. The CDR3 spells CASSSDRNTEAFF. In nucleotides, the CDR3 is TGTGCCAGCTCATCGGACAGGAACACTGAAGCTTTCTTT.

This clone showed up just once. The gene calls are TRBV24-1 and TRBJ2-3; TRBD1 agrees at 8 bases. This CDR3 contains 16 residues. Germline assignment: CDR1 KGHDR and CDR2 SFDVKD. With 4 bases clipped from V and 5 bases from J, the junction kept 10 bases outside the gene matches. The CDR3 sequence: CATSDQRTGLGDTQYF. CDR3 sequence (DNA): TGTGCCACCAGTGACCAAAGGACAGGGCTGGGAGATACGCAGTATTTT.

This clone has only one observation. The chain combines TRBV29-1 with TRBJ1-1, with 7 bases matching TRBD1. The CDR3 consists of 12 residues. Germline V gene data show CDR1 as SQVTM and CDR2 as ANQGSEA. The junction had 4 bases not matched to a gene; V was cut back by 5 bases and J by 4 bases. Here the CDR3 reads CSVTGQITEAFF. CDR3 bases: TGCAGCGTTACGGGACAGATCACTGAAGCTTTCTTT.

The chain has TRBV3-1 (or the pseudogene TRBV3-2) and TRBJ1-5; D may be TRBD1 (6 bases). This CDR3 region has 12 residues. Germline assignment: CDR1 LGHDT and CDR2 YNNKEL (reference sequence). Trimming left V 2 bases short and J 9 bases short, with 8 bases between. The CDR3 protein is CASSQRGLPQHF. CDR3 nucleotides: TGTGCCAGCAGCCAAAGGGGGTTGCCCCAGCATTTT.

The V gene is TRBV28, the J gene TRBJ2-7, with 7 bases aligning to TRBD1. The CDR3 runs to 15 residues. V lost 8 bases and J lost 0; bases outside the gene matches: 10. Germline assignment: CDR1 MDHEN and CDR2 SYDVKM. CDR3 nucleotide sequence: TGTGCCAGCTCCGTCCCGGCAGGGGGCTCCTACGAGCAGTACTTC. Its protein product is CASSVPAGGSYEQYF. The variable domain in full, completed from reference TRBV28 and TRBJ2-7, reads DVKVTQSSRYLVKRTGEKVFLECVQDMDHENMFWYRQDPGLGLRLIYFSYDVKMKEKGDIPEGYSVSREKKERFSLILESASTNQTSMYLCASSVPAGGSYEQYFGPGTRLTVT.

This clone was seen a few times. The CDR3 sequence is CASSEEARDEQYF. The CDR3, as DNA: TGCGCCAGCAGTGAGGAGGCCAGGGACGAGCAGTACTTC. The chain employs TRBV10-1 and TRBJ2-7, with D possibly matching TRBD1 (5 bases). Trimming cost V 2 bases and J 5 bases, with 10 bases left between them. Germline V lookup: CDR1 WNHNN, CDR2 SYGVQD (reference sequence). The CDR3 runs to 13 residues.

This clone was seen once. The chain uses TRBV6-5 and TRBJ1-2, with 7 positions matching TRBD1. V lost 8 bases to trimming and J lost 2 bases; unmatched junction nucleotides: 5. This CDR3 comprises 13 residues. Germline values: CDR1 MNHEY, CDR2 SVGAGI. CDR3 sequence reads: CASAGQKNYGYTF. CDR3 bases: TGTGCCAGCGCGGGACAGAAAAACTATGGCTACACCTTC.

The J gene is TRBJ1-3, the V gene TRBV30; D ambiguous. This CDR3 is 12 amino acids long. Germline V CDR1 and CDR2: GTSNPN, SVGIG (reference sequence). V was cut by 4 bases and J by 2 bases, with 6 bases left in between. The CDR3 bases are TGTGCCTGGACTATAACTGGAAACACCATATATTTT. Translating it yields CAWTITGNTIYF.

The chain joins TRBV11-2 to TRBJ1-5; TRBD1 matches 11 bases. The CDR3 contains 16 residues. The germline V gene encodes CDR1 SGHAT and CDR2 FQNNGV. The V and J ends lost 5 bases and 6 bases, in that order; junction bases with no gene match: 9. DNA of the CDR3: TGTGCCAGCAGCGTTCCGGGACAGGGGGAAGGTCAGCCCCAGCATTTT. Its translation is CASSVPGQGEGQPQHF.